These 20 T cell receptor beta chains share one sample of origin, sequenced in a study of blood T cell repertoires in COVID-19. Generated by immunoSEQ multiplex PCR, the TCRdb table keeps only in-frame clones and is missing some. Among a few hundred thousand clones listed, 88% were seen once. The sample taken for sequencing was peripheral blood. Source of these receptors: a man in his 70s with acute or convalescent COVID-19.

The V gene is TRBV5-4, the J gene TRBJ2-7; the D gene is possibly TRBD2 (6 bases). CDR3 size: 15 residues. Trimming took off 0 bases at V and 4 bases at J, with 14 bases between the two ends. Germline lookup yields CDR1 SGHNT and CDR2 YYREEE (reference sequence). This chain's CDR3 is CASSLARDRQYEQYF. As DNA, the CDR3 is TGTGCCAGCAGCTTGGCGCGGGATAGACAGTACGAGCAGTACTTC. Drawing the rest from reference TRBV5-4 and TRBJ2-7, the complete variable domain is ETGVTQSPTHLIKTRGQQVTLRCSSQSGHNTVSWYQQALGQGPQFIFQYYREEENGRGNFPPRFSGLQFPNYSSELNVNALELDDSALYLCASSLARDRQYEQYFGPGTRLTVT.

V and J are TRBV20-1 and TRBJ2-7; the D is unclear. CDR3 length equals 11 residues. V lost 2 bases and J 3 bases, leaving 5 bases between the germline ends. Germline V gene data show CDR1 as DFQATT and CDR2 as SNEGSKA (reference sequence). CDR3 residues: CSARQRYEQYF. The CDR3 DNA reads as TGCAGTGCTAGACAGCGCTACGAGCAGTACTTC.

The gene calls are TRBV3-1 (or the pseudogene TRBV3-2) and TRBJ2-2, with D perhaps TRBD1 (5 bases). The CDR3 extends over 16 amino acids. Trimming left V 4 bases short and J 7 bases short, with 19 bases between. CDR1 is LGHDT and CDR2 is YNNKEL in the germline V gene (reference sequence). CDR3 residues: CASSLVGFLRGGELFF. The CDR3 nucleotides are TGTGCCAGCAGCCTCGTGGGTTTCCTAAGGGGCGGGGAGCTGTTTTTT.

V gene TRBV28 combines with J gene TRBJ2-7; D uncertain. The CDR3 totals 13 residues. Germline CDR1 and CDR2: MDHEN and SYDVKM. V lost 3 bases and J 0 bases, leaving 6 bases between the germline ends. The CDR3, as DNA: TGTGCCAGCAGTTTGGTAGTCTCCTACGAGCAGTACTTC. It specifies CASSLVVSYEQYF.

The chain carries TRBV28 and TRBJ1-1, with D possibly being TRBD1 (6 bases). V lost 5 bases and J 6 bases, leaving 13 bases between the germline ends. CDR1 is MDHEN, CDR2 SYDVKM, per germline. CDR3 size: 13 residues. The CDR3 DNA reads TGTGCCAGCAGTAAATCAGGGGTCCCTGAAGCTTTCTTT. Amino acid sequence: CASSKSGVPEAFF.

The CDR3 region is CASSLDTVPRGYTF. The CDR3 DNA reads TGTGCCAGCAGCCTGGACACCGTTCCGCGTGGCTACACCTTC. The chain has TRBV3-1 (or the pseudogene TRBV3-2) and TRBJ1-2; a weak D match, TRBD1 (5 bases). CDR3 length: 14 residues. V was shortened by 4 bases and J by 7 bases, with 16 bases between the two germline ends. Germline CDR1 and CDR2: LGHDT and YNNKEL (reference sequence).

In this sample, this clone turned up many times. This rearrangement joins TRBV28 to TRBJ2-7; no definite D call. Trimming removed 4 bases from V and 0 bases from J, with 13 bases in between. There are 15 residues in the CDR3. Germline values: CDR1 MDHEN, CDR2 SYDVKM. The CDR3 reads CASSSDSTTSYEQYF. The CDR3 region has the DNA TGTGCCAGCAGTTCCGACTCCACCACCTCCTACGAGCAGTACTTC.

The genes are TRBV10-3 and TRBJ2-2; D unresolved. The CDR3 covers 14 residues. Trimming took off 2 bases at V and 2 bases at J, with 6 bases between the two ends. Germline values: CDR1 ENHRY, CDR2 SYGVKD. CDR3 sequence (DNA): TGTGCCATCAGTGAGGGGCTAAACACCGGGGAGCTGTTTTTT. Amino acid sequence: CAISEGLNTGELFF.

V usage is TRBV7-2 and J usage is TRBJ1-5; D is unresolved. With 0 bases removed from V and 4 bases from J, the gap between germline ends came to 7 bases. The CDR3 extends over 14 amino acids. CDR1 is SGHTA and CDR2 is FQGNSA in the germline V gene. The CDR3 DNA follows: TGTGCCAGCAGCTTAGCAGCGGGAAATCAGCCCCAGCATTTT. Protein sequence: CASSLAAGNQPQHF.

The V call is TRBV9, the J call TRBJ2-1; weak D call: TRBD2 (5 bases). This CDR3 is 16 amino acids long. Trimming removed 0 bases from V and 7 bases from J, with 17 bases in between. Germline CDR1 reads SGDLS; CDR2 reads YYNGEE. Written as DNA, the CDR3 is TGTGCCAGCAGCGTAGACCAGCGGCGCTTCGGGAATGAGCAGTTCTTC. Its protein product is CASSVDQRRFGNEQFF.

V is TRBV5-8 and J is TRBJ2-7; weak D call: TRBD1 (6 bases). The V and J ends lost 6 bases and 5 bases respectively, with 15 bases between them. This CDR3 has 13 amino acids. CDR1 is SGHTS, CDR2 YDEGEE, per germline. For the CDR3, the DNA is TGTGCCAGCACCCTCAGGGGAATCGACGAGCAGTACTTC. It specifies CASTLRGIDEQYF. The complete variable domain, with remaining parts taken from reference TRBV5-8 and TRBJ2-7, reads EAGVTQSPTHLIKTRGQQATLRCSPISGHTSVYWYQQALGLGLQFLLWYDEGEERNRGNFPPRFSGRQFPNYSSELNVNALELEDSALYLCASTLRGIDEQYFGPGTRLTVT.

As for this clone: Other DNA sequences in the same sample also yield this CDR3. This chain links TRBV7-2 with TRBJ2-3; TRBD2 aligns across 7 bases. V shed 2 bases, J shed 0 bases, and the junction held 8 bases outside the gene matches. Germline loops: CDR1 SGHTA, CDR2 FQGNSA. The CDR3 loop spans 17 amino acids. This chain's CDR3 is CASSLNPSGTSTDTQYF. The CDR3 coding sequence is TGTGCCAGCAGCTTAAACCCTAGCGGTACTAGCACAGATACGCAGTATTTT.

The genes are TRBV7-9 and TRBJ2-5; the match to TRBD1 covers 11 bases. Germline CDR1 is SEHNR and CDR2 is FQNEAQ (reference sequence). With V trimmed by 5 bases and J by 1 base, 15 bases remained unmatched. The CDR3 covers 19 residues. This chain's CDR3 is CASSPGTGGFLLAQETQYF. As DNA, the CDR3 is TGTGCCAGCAGCCCCGGGACAGGGGGATTCCTTTTGGCCCAAGAGACCCAGTACTTC.

V and J are TRBV7-6 and TRBJ2-1; the match to TRBD2 covers 10 bases. V dropped 7 bases and J dropped 10; count of bases not matched to a gene: 13. The V gene's germline CDR1 is SGHVS and CDR2 FNYEAQ. CDR3 length: 15 residues. The CDR3 is CASTQTSGPSTEQFF. The DNA of the CDR3 is TGTGCCAGCACCCAGACTAGCGGGCCCTCAACCGAGCAGTTCTTC. The full variable domain, in which reference TRBV7-6 and TRBJ2-1 provide the parts outside the CDR3, is GAGVSQSPRYKVTKRGQDVALRCDPISGHVSLYWYRQALGQGPEFLTYFNYEAQQDKSGLPNDRFSAERPEGSISTLTIQRTEQRDSAMYRCASTQTSGPSTEQFFGPGTRLTVL.

The chain employs TRBV9 and TRBJ1-1; 7 bases match TRBD1. CDR1 and CDR2 (germline): SGDLS, YYNGEE. The CDR3 has 15 residues. J was trimmed by 0 bases and V by 5 bases; bases with no gene match: 7. CDR3 in amino acids: CASRTGESMNTEAFF. The CDR3 DNA reads as TGTGCCAGCAGAACAGGGGAGAGCATGAACACTGAAGCTTTCTTT.

V is TRBV9 and J is TRBJ2-2; tentative D call: TRBD2 (5 bases). V dropped 4 bases and J dropped 7 bases, with 17 bases sitting between them. Germline V gene sequence: CDR1 SGDLS, CDR2 YYNGEE. The CDR3 has 15 residues. The CDR3 nucleotides read TGTGCCAGCAGCCCCTCGGGATGGGTGGGCGGGGAGCTGTTTTTT. Translation gives CASSPSGWVGGELFF.

This sequence joins TRBV15 and TRBJ2-7; tentative D call: TRBD2 (5 bases). The CDR3 consists of 16 residues. V was shortened by 3 bases and J by 5 bases, with 20 bases between the two germline ends. CDR1 is LNHNV and CDR2 is YYDKDF in the germline V gene (reference sequence). CDR3 DNA sequence: TGTGCCACCAGCAGGGGTCGAGGGCGAGAAGGAAACGAGCAGTACTTC. It yields the protein CATSRGRGREGNEQYF.

On this clone itself: Its ends do not fully match the called genes, so a read error is possible. The rearrangement links TRBV7-7 to TRBJ2-7; tentatively, D is TRBD2 (5 bases). The CDR3 covers 13 residues. Germline lookup yields CDR1 SSHAT and CDR2 FNYEAQ (reference sequence). The CDR3 spells CASSLERAGEQYF. In DNA, the CDR3 is TGTGCTAGCAGCTTAGAGAGGGCAGGCGAGCAGTACTTC.

This clone was seen more than once but under ten times. The CDR3 region is CASSSTGGGYEQYF. In nucleotides, the CDR3 is TGTGCCAGCAGTAGCACAGGGGGCGGTTACGAGCAGTACTTC. The chain couples TRBV6-6 to TRBJ2-7, with 9 nucleotides matching TRBD1. J gave up 4 bases and V 5 bases, and 6 bases lay outside the gene matches. This CDR3 spans 14 amino acids. The germline V gene has CDR1 MNHNY and CDR2 SVGAGI (reference sequence).

The chain uses TRBV6-1 and TRBJ2-2; TRBD1 might be the D (5 bases). Trimming removed 2 bases from V and 6 bases from J, with 7 bases in between. The CDR3 is made up of 13 amino acids. Germline-derived CDR1 and CDR2 are MNHNS and SASEGT. This CDR3 reads CASSESGSGELFF. DNA of the CDR3: TGTGCCAGCAGTGAATCAGGGTCCGGGGAGCTGTTTTTT.